These T cell receptor beta chains were read from a single sample in a study of cytomegalovirus exposure and HLA in healthy donors. The method was immunoSEQ multiplex PCR; TCRdb's version includes in-frame clones alone and lacks a portion of them. The sample carries 200,000 to 250,000 clones, roughly 73% recorded once. The sample comprised PBMCs. Every receptor here comes from a boy aged 5-17 years in good health and CMV-seronegative. The CDR3 runs from the conserved cysteine through the conserved F or W. A D gene is named only where the DNA matches it firmly. Clone size is stated in some rows and not others, as once, few, many or a class when expanded.

j_call: TRBJ1-2
clone_size: few
v_call: TRBV18
d_call: TRBD1
cdr3_aa: CASTGQGDYGYTF
cdr3_nt: TGTGCCAGCACTGGACAGGGCGACTATGGCTACACCTTC

j_call: TRBJ2-5
clone_size: .
v_call: TRBV15
d_call: .
cdr3_aa: CATSLTPQGRPQETQYF
cdr3_nt: TGTGCCACCAGTCTCACCCCTCAGGGTCGGCCCCAAGAGACCCAGTACTTC

j_call: TRBJ1-2
clone_size: .
v_call: TRBV5-1
d_call: TRBD1
cdr3_aa: CASSVRDSYGYTF
cdr3_nt: TGCGCCAGCAGCGTCCGGGACAGCTATGGCTACACCTTC

j_call: TRBJ1-2
clone_size: .
v_call: TRBV7-9
d_call: .
cdr3_aa: CASSLELPVYGYTF
cdr3_nt: TGTGCCAGCAGCTTAGAGTTGCCAGTCTATGGCTACACCTTC

j_call: TRBJ2-2
clone_size: .
v_call: TRBV19
d_call: .
cdr3_aa: CASSIYLGGGELFF
cdr3_nt: TGTGCCAGTAGTATTTATTTGGGAGGCGGGGAGCTGTTTTTT

j_call: TRBJ2-1
clone_size: .
v_call: TRBV9
d_call: TRBD1
cdr3_aa: CASSVDGQGGYNEQFF
cdr3_nt: TGTGCCAGCAGCGTAGATGGACAGGGAGGCTACAATGAGCAGTTCTTC

j_call: TRBJ1-2
clone_size: .
v_call: TRBV5-4
d_call: .
cdr3_aa: CASSHIQGTNYGYTF
cdr3_nt: TGTGCCAGCAGCCACATTCAGGGGACTAACTATGGCTACACCTTC

j_call: TRBJ2-3
clone_size: .
v_call: TRBV7-9
d_call: TRBD1
cdr3_aa: CASSFGNRGVTDTQYF
cdr3_nt: TGTGCCAGCAGCTTTGGAAACAGGGGCGTCACAGATACGCAGTATTTT

j_call: TRBJ2-3
clone_size: once
v_call: TRBV5-1
d_call: TRBD1
cdr3_aa: CASSLGQGDSDTQYF
cdr3_nt: TGCGCCAGCAGCTTGGGACAGGGGGACTCAGATACGCAGTATTTT

j_call: TRBJ2-7
clone_size: few
v_call: TRBV11-3
d_call: TRBD1
cdr3_aa: CASSLQGVYEQYF
cdr3_nt: TGTGCCAGCAGCTTACAGGGGGTCTACGAGCAGTACTTC

j_call: TRBJ1-1
clone_size: .
v_call: TRBV5-1
d_call: .
cdr3_aa: CASSLAGASNTEAFF
cdr3_nt: TGCGCCAGCAGCTTGGCGGGAGCCTCGAACACTGAAGCTTTCTTT

j_call: TRBJ2-5
clone_size: once
v_call: TRBV14
d_call: TRBD2
cdr3_aa: CASSPPSSGSWETQYF
cdr3_nt: TGTGCCAGCAGCCCGCCTTCTAGCGGGAGCTGGGAGACCCAGTACTTC

j_call: TRBJ2-3
clone_size: .
v_call: TRBV5-1
d_call: TRBD1
cdr3_aa: CASSMGQGTDTQYF
cdr3_nt: TGCGCCAGCAGCATGGGACAGGGCACAGATACGCAGTATTTT

j_call: TRBJ1-4
clone_size: once
v_call: TRBV5-1
d_call: TRBD1
cdr3_aa: CASRWTGTNEKLFF
cdr3_nt: TGCGCCAGCAGATGGACAGGGACTAATGAAAAACTGTTTTTT

j_call: TRBJ2-7
clone_size: .
v_call: TRBV5-4
d_call: TRBD2
cdr3_aa: CASSFGGLAGYEQYF
cdr3_nt: TGTGCCAGCAGCTTCGGCGGACTAGCGGGCTACGAGCAGTACTTC

j_call: TRBJ2-7
clone_size: .
v_call: TRBV19
d_call: TRBD2
cdr3_aa: CASSMGAGGPYEQYF
cdr3_nt: TGTGCCAGTAGTATGGGGGCGGGAGGGCCCTACGAGCAGTACTTC

j_call: TRBJ2-3
clone_size: .
v_call: TRBV11-3
d_call: .
cdr3_aa: CASSLGRSTDTQYF
cdr3_nt: TGTGCCAGCAGCTTAGGCCGGAGCACAGATACGCAGTATTTT

j_call: TRBJ2-5
clone_size: .
v_call: TRBV2
d_call: TRBD2
cdr3_aa: CASSEGGGRPQETQYF
cdr3_nt: TGTGCCAGCAGTGAAGGGGGCGGGAGGCCGCAAGAGACCCAGTACTTC

j_call: TRBJ1-1
clone_size: .
v_call: TRBV5-8
d_call: TRBD1
cdr3_aa: CASRPDRGVGDTEAFF
cdr3_nt: TGTGCCAGCAGACCTGACAGGGGCGTGGGGGACACTGAAGCTTTCTTT

j_call: TRBJ1-1
clone_size: .
v_call: TRBV4-1
d_call: .
cdr3_aa: CASSRYPGDKNTEAFF
cdr3_nt: TGCGCCAGCAGCCGCTACCCGGGAGACAAAAACACTGAAGCTTTCTTT

j_call: TRBJ1-1
clone_size: few
v_call: TRBV4-2
d_call: .
cdr3_aa: CASSPLGNRLNTEAFF
cdr3_nt: TGTGCCAGCAGCCCCTTGGGGAACAGGTTGAACACTGAAGCTTTCTTT

j_call: TRBJ2-7
clone_size: .
v_call: TRBV10-1
d_call: TRBD1
cdr3_aa: CASSGSGGYEQYF
cdr3_nt: TGCGCCAGCAGTGGTTCAGGGGGCTACGAGCAGTACTTC

j_call: TRBJ2-1
clone_size: .
v_call: TRBV4-1
d_call: .
cdr3_aa: CASTRGGAAYNEQFF
cdr3_nt: TGCGCCAGCACCCGGGGCGGGGCCGCCTACAATGAGCAGTTCTTC

j_call: TRBJ2-2
clone_size: .
v_call: TRBV13
d_call: .
cdr3_aa: CASSLYRTGELFF
cdr3_nt: TGTGCCAGCAGCTTATATCGCACCGGGGAGCTGTTTTTT

j_call: TRBJ1-2
clone_size: .
v_call: TRBV2
d_call: TRBD1
cdr3_aa: CASSESGQGVVYGYTF
cdr3_nt: TGTGCCAGCAGTGAATCCGGACAGGGGGTCGTCTATGGCTACACCTTC

j_call: TRBJ2-3
clone_size: few
v_call: TRBV27
d_call: .
cdr3_aa: CASVPRLGTDTQYF
cdr3_nt: TGTGCCAGCGTTCCCAGGTTGGGTACAGATACGCAGTATTTT

j_call: TRBJ2-5
clone_size: .
v_call: TRBV13
d_call: TRBD2
cdr3_aa: CASTDTRAGVLETQYF
cdr3_nt: TGTGCCAGCACCGACACCCGGGCGGGGGTGCTAGAGACCCAGTACTTC

j_call: TRBJ2-3
clone_size: .
v_call: TRBV2
d_call: .
cdr3_aa: CASSVSAGGADTQYF
cdr3_nt: TGTGCCAGCAGTGTTTCGGCTGGAGGGGCAGATACGCAGTATTTT

j_call: TRBJ1-5
clone_size: .
v_call: TRBV4-2
d_call: .
cdr3_aa: CASSQETVNSNQPQHF
cdr3_nt: TGTGCCAGCAGCCAAGAAACAGTTAATAGCAATCAGCCCCAGCATTTT

j_call: TRBJ1-3
clone_size: .
v_call: TRBV19
d_call: .
cdr3_aa: CASSTHAGAHSGNTIYF
cdr3_nt: TGTGCCAGTAGCACTCATGCAGGGGCCCACTCTGGAAACACCATATATTTT

j_call: TRBJ2-6
clone_size: few
v_call: TRBV5-1
d_call: TRBD1
cdr3_aa: CASSFFHGTGNSGANVLTF
cdr3_nt: TGCGCCAGCAGCTTTTTTCATGGGACAGGGAACTCTGGGGCCAACGTCCTGACTTTC